These 26 T cell receptor beta chains originate from one sample sequenced in a study of blood T cell repertoires in COVID-19 (TCRdb year 2020). The protocol used for the library was the immunoSEQ multiplex PCR assay. TCRdb stores this immuneACCESS table with in-frame sequences only. Part of the clones is absent; in the studies checked, under half of the shortfall reflects unresolved V genes, and no reason is known for the rest. Across this sample there are 80,000 to 100,000 clones, with approximately 87% seen only once. The ten largest clones take up 15% to 20% of the sample. Sequencing was carried out using peripheral blood. These receptors were collected from a human donor in a cohort sampled during active COVID-19.

This clone was counted between two and nine times. The chain links TRBV3-1 (or the pseudogene TRBV3-2) to TRBJ2-2; 8 bases are a match to TRBD2. The CDR3 loop spans 15 amino acids. After removal of 4 bases from V and 7 bases from J, the junction contained 8 bases not matched to a gene. Germline CDR1 reads LGHDT; CDR2 reads YNNKEL (reference sequence). CDR3 loop: CASSLGLARSGELFF. The DNA for the CDR3 is TGTGCCAGCAGCCTTGGACTAGCCCGCAGCGGGGAGCTGTTTTTT.

The CDR3 nucleotides read TGTGCCAGCAGCCAAGGACACTCGAGCAATCAGCCCCAGCATTTT. Amino acid sequence: CASSQGHSSNQPQHF. This chain links TRBV11-2 with TRBJ1-5; perhaps TRBD1 as D (5 bases). Germline V gene lookup returns CDR1 SGHAT and CDR2 FQNNGV. The CDR3 contains 15 residues. V lost 5 bases and J lost 1, with 12 bases in between.

V usage is TRBV28 and J usage is TRBJ1-3; TRBD1 is a possible D gene (5 bases). V was trimmed by 3 bases and J by 2 bases, leaving 14 bases between them. The germline V gene has CDR1 MDHEN and CDR2 SYDVKM. The CDR3 loop spans 16 amino acids. In DNA, the CDR3 is TGTGCCAGCAGTTTGGGTACAAAAGGGGCTGGAAACACCATATATTTT. This sequence encodes CASSLGTKGAGNTIYF.

The rearrangement links TRBV6-4 to TRBJ2-2, with D maybe TRBD2 (5 bases). V shed 0 bases and J shed 5 bases, with 7 bases lying between them. CDR3 length: 14 residues. CDR1 and CDR2 from the germline V gene are MRHNA and SNTAGT. The CDR3 sequence: CASSDSRATGELFF. Here the CDR3 DNA reads TGTGCCAGCAGTGACTCGAGGGCGACCGGGGAGCTGTTTTTT.

This chain joins TRBV5-4 and TRBJ1-4; D is unclear. This CDR3 comprises 15 residues. Germline V CDR1 and CDR2: SGHNT, YYREEE (reference sequence). The V gene lost 0 bases and the J gene lost 3 bases, with 9 bases spanning the gap. The CDR3 reads CASSLAMAANEKLFF. Written as DNA, the CDR3 is TGTGCCAGCAGCTTGGCGATGGCAGCTAATGAAAAACTGTTTTTT.

The chain combines TRBV5-3 with TRBJ1-4; no reliable D call. TRBV5-3 is identified as an open reading frame with a role that is uncertain. The CDR3 has 17 amino acids. Trimming took 3 bases from V and 10 from J, leaving 25 bases between them. The CDR3 protein is CARSSPTPSGRVGKLFF. CDR3 DNA sequence: TGTGCCAGAAGCTCTCCCACCCCCTCCGGGAGGGTTGGAAAACTGTTTTTT.

The chain carries TRBV28 and TRBJ1-3, with TRBD1 identical over 7 bases. V shed 6 bases and J 4 bases; nucleotides not matched to a gene: 9. The CDR3 is 15 residues long. Germline V CDR1 and CDR2: MDHEN, SYDVKM. The CDR3 reads CASRPGQAWGNTIYF. The DNA of the CDR3 is TGTGCCAGCAGGCCCGGACAGGCATGGGGAAACACCATATATTTT.

The DNA for the CDR3 is TGTGCCAGCACCTACGGACAGGCGTCCGACACTGAAGCTTTCTTT. It yields the protein CASTYGQASDTEAFF. The chain recombines TRBV4-2 with TRBJ1-1; 7 positions match TRBD1. Germline V gene sequence: CDR1 LGHNA, CDR2 YNFKEQ. Trimming removed 7 bases from V and 3 bases from J; junction bases left unmatched: 11. The length of the CDR3 is 15 residues.

This clone was counted a few times. This is likely a read error, given that the CDR3 carries no conserved phenylalanine or tryptophan at its end. The DNA is left out, because the CDR3 cannot be placed on it with certainty; the CDR3 is given as TCRdb lists it. The rearrangement links TRBV7-9 to TRBJ1-6; TRBD1, the D gene given by the table, was not confirmed from the DNA. The CDR3 spans 13 residues, counting both ends. The germline V gene encodes CDR1 SEHNR and CDR2 FQNEAQ (reference sequence). CDR3 amino acids: CASSSGSGTMVFR.

The CDR3 nucleotides are TGTGCCAGCAGTCCCGGGACTTTTAACGAAAAACTGTTTTTT. Protein product: CASSPGTFNEKLFF. The chain carries TRBV28 and TRBJ1-4, with D perhaps TRBD1 (5 bases). V dropped 5 bases and J dropped 8 bases, with 15 bases sitting between them. Germline CDR1 MDHEN, CDR2 SYDVKM. The CDR3 is made up of 14 amino acids.

The chain is built from TRBV5-1 and TRBJ2-2; 8 bases line up with TRBD2. J was trimmed by 4 bases and V by 4 bases; bases with no gene match: 6. CDR1 SGHRS and CDR2 YFSETQ come from the germline V gene. This CDR3 region has 15 residues. CDR3 in amino acids: CASSVSGSGTGELFF. The CDR3 DNA reads TGCGCCAGCAGCGTAAGCGGGAGCGGCACCGGGGAGCTGTTTTTT.

This clone was observed a handful of times. CDR3 region: CASNQLTDTQYF. CDR3 nucleotides: TGTGCCAGCAACCAACTTACAGATACGCAGTATTTT. This rearrangement joins TRBV7-2 to TRBJ2-3; D is ambiguous. Germline CDR1 reads SGHTA; CDR2 reads FQGNSA. This CDR3 is built from 12 residues. V lost 7 bases, J lost 3 bases, and 8 bases lay in between.

The chain employs TRBV5-1 and TRBJ2-4; D might be TRBD1 (5 bases). V shed 6 bases and J shed 8 bases, with 18 bases lying between them. This CDR3 has 14 residues. The germline gives CDR1 SGHRS, CDR2 YFSETQ. For the CDR3, the DNA is TGCGCCAGCAAGCACAGGATAAACGAGGACATTCAGTACTTC. This translates into CASKHRINEDIQYF.

J is TRBJ2-1 and V is TRBV11-3; 9 bases agree with TRBD1. V shed 6 bases and J 8 bases; nucleotides not matched to a gene: 8. Per germline, CDR1 SGHNT and CDR2 YENEEA. This CDR3 has 14 residues. The CDR3 reads CASSTGTGMYEQFF. The CDR3 DNA reads TGTGCCAGCAGTACCGGGACAGGGATGTATGAGCAGTTCTTC. Filled out from reference TRBV11-3 and TRBJ2-1, the complete variable domain reads EAGVVQSPRYKIIEKKQPVAFWCNPISGHNTLYWYLQNLGQGPELLIRYENEEAVDDSQLPKDRFSAERLKGVDSTLKIQPAELGDSAVYLCASSTGTGMYEQFFGPGTRLTVL.

This clone was observed a handful of times. The chain employs TRBV5-1 and TRBJ1-3; 8 nucleotides match TRBD1. Germline CDR1 reads SGHRS; CDR2 reads YFSETQ. V dropped 4 bases and J dropped 3; count of bases not matched to a gene: 9. The CDR3 is made up of 16 amino acids. Here the CDR3 DNA reads TGCGCCAGCAGCCCACGGCCGACAGGGGATGGAAACACCATATATTTT. It translates to CASSPRPTGDGNTIYF.

The CDR3 DNA is TGCGCCAGCAGCCCGACCCCGGGACAGGGCTCCTACGAGCAGTACTTC. This codes for CASSPTPGQGSYEQYF. The rearrangement uses TRBV5-1 and TRBJ2-7, with 9 bases that match TRBD1. CDR1 and CDR2 (germline): SGHRS, YFSETQ. CDR3 length equals 16 residues. After removal of 4 bases from V and 0 bases from J, the junction contained 8 bases not matched to a gene.

V gene TRBV4-3 combines with J gene TRBJ2-3; D may be TRBD2 (6 bases). From germline, CDR1 is LGHNA and CDR2 YSLEER. There are 17 residues in the CDR3. V lost 1 base, J lost 5 bases, and 19 bases lay in between. The CDR3 DNA sequence: TGCGCCAGCAGCCAAGGTCCTCGGGGGACCTTGGAAGATACGCAGTATTTT. It encodes CASSQGPRGTLEDTQYF.

The rearrangement links TRBV2 to TRBJ2-2, with TRBD1 identical over 8 bases. CDR1 SNHLY and CDR2 FYNNEI come from the germline V gene. The CDR3 length is 14 residues. With 10 bases clipped from V and 6 bases from J, the junction kept 10 bases outside the gene matches. For the CDR3, the DNA is TGTGCCACGAGAGGGCAGGGGGCGGCCGGGGAGCTGTTTTTT. Translating gives CATRGQGAAGELFF.

This clone was observed once. This CDR3 is CASTPGEASNTEAFF. Written as DNA, the CDR3 is TGTGCCAGTACTCCGGGTGAGGCGTCGAACACTGAAGCTTTCTTT. The chain has TRBV19 and TRBJ1-1; D unresolved. The CDR3 sequence is 15 residues long. Trimming cost V 7 bases and J 1 base, with 16 bases left between them. The V gene's germline CDR1 is LNHDA and CDR2 SQIVND (reference sequence).

This chain links TRBV27 with TRBJ2-7, with TRBD2 matching over 7 bases. V lost 3 bases and J lost 6; bases outside the gene matches: 5. CDR3 size: 13 residues. CDR1 and CDR2 from the germline V gene are MNHEY and SMNVEV (reference sequence). Here the CDR3 DNA reads TGTGCCAGCAGTTTCACGGGGGGTGGCGAGCAGTACTTC. Amino acids: CASSFTGGGEQYF.

This chain connects TRBV4-1 to TRBJ2-7; TRBD2 matches 13 bases. Germline V gives CDR1 MGHRA, CDR2 YSYEKL. After removal of 0 bases from V and 0 bases from J, the junction contained 5 bases not matched to a gene. The CDR3 spans 18 residues. The CDR3 bases are TGCGCCAGCAGCCAAGAGTCACTAGCGGGAGGGAGCTCCTACGAGCAGTACTTC. This translates into CASSQESLAGGSSYEQYF.

V and J are TRBV19 and TRBJ2-5; D is perhaps TRBD1 (5 bases). The CDR3 is 14 residues long. Between the trimmed V and J ends, which lost 4 bases and 2 bases, there was a span of 11 bases. CDR1 and CDR2 from the germline V gene are LNHDA and SQIVND (reference sequence). The CDR3 spells CASSTYRQQETQYF. The CDR3 coding sequence is TGTGCCAGTAGTACCTACCGACAGCAAGAGACCCAGTACTTC.

The chain combines TRBV6-5 with TRBJ2-3, with TRBD2 matching 10 bases. This CDR3 comprises 16 residues. Losses at the gene ends were 0 bases for V and 5 bases for J; bases not matched to a gene: 5. Germline values: CDR1 MNHEY, CDR2 SVGAGI. CDR3: CASSYSLAGAVDTQYF. The CDR3 DNA follows: TGTGCCAGCAGTTACTCCCTAGCGGGAGCCGTAGATACGCAGTATTTT.

The V call is TRBV4-1, the J call TRBJ2-3; maybe TRBD2 (6 bases). Trimming removed 4 bases from V and 6 bases from J, with 20 bases in between. Germline V gene data show CDR1 as MGHRA and CDR2 as YSYEKL. CDR3 length: 16 amino acids. Here the CDR3 DNA reads TGCGCCAGCAGCCCCATTCTAAGAGCGGGTGGGGATACGCAGTATTTT. Protein sequence: CASSPILRAGGDTQYF.

The chain is built from TRBV28 and TRBJ2-7; 8 bases match TRBD2. CDR3 size: 14 residues. V lost 6 bases to trimming and J lost 7 bases; unmatched junction nucleotides: 11. Germline CDR1 MDHEN, CDR2 SYDVKM. This CDR3 is CASSWNSGTREQYF. As DNA, the CDR3 is TGTGCCAGCAGCTGGAATAGCGGGACGAGGGAGCAGTACTTC.

The chain has TRBV9 and TRBJ1-1; TRBD1 aligns across 8 bases. Looked up from germline, CDR1 is SGDLS and CDR2 is YYNGEE. The CDR3 length is 15 residues. The J segment lost 11 bases and the V segment lost 0 bases, leaving 12 bases of the junction unmatched. The CDR3: CASSVGTGSLGAAFF. DNA of the CDR3: TGTGCCAGCAGCGTAGGGACAGGGTCTTTGGGGGCCGCTTTCTTT.